Shown below are 21 T cell receptor beta chains from a single sample sequenced in a study of Ad26.COV2.S vaccination and SARS-CoV-2 variants. Specified treatment: around 19 received Ad26.COV2.S at low or high dose, single or two shots; about 5 received placebo; per-sample allocation not given. It was on day 63 after the first vaccine or placebo injection that samples were taken. TCRdb's copy holds only in-frame clones and misses some; the assay was immunoSEQ multiplex PCR. Of 350,000 to 450,000 clones listed, over 75% were seen once; the top ten hold about 2%. The material sequenced was peripheral blood, taken in a trial of Ad26.COV2.S vaccine versus placebo. These receptors came from a person between 18 and 60 years old who received the Ad26.COV2.S COVID-19 vaccine or a placebo.

J is TRBJ2-7 and V is TRBV3-1 (or the pseudogene TRBV3-2); D assignment may be TRBD1 or TRBD2 (5 bases each). CDR3 length: 15 residues. The germline gives CDR1 LGHDT, CDR2 YNNKEL (reference sequence). The V end was cut by 2 bases, the J end by 3 bases, with 14 bases between. The CDR3 sequence: CASSQLARAGYEQYF. In DNA, the CDR3 is TGTGCCAGCAGCCAACTAGCCAGGGCGGGCTACGAGCAGTACTTC.

The CDR3 region is CASSPTPGQGPYNEQFF. The CDR3 DNA reads TGTGCCAGCTCTCCCACACCGGGACAGGGTCCCTACAATGAGCAGTTCTTC. This chain links TRBV18 with TRBJ2-1; TRBD1 matches at 9 bases. Germline V gene sequence: CDR1 KGHSH, CDR2 LQKENI. V lost 6 bases, J lost 2 bases, and 11 bases stayed unmatched. The CDR3 contains 17 residues. The whole variable domain, remainder taken from reference TRBV18 and TRBJ2-1, is NAGVMQNPRHLVRRRGQEARLRCSPMKGHSHVYWYRQLPEEGLKFMVYLQKENIIDESGMPKERFSAEFPKEGPSILRIQQVVRGDSAAYFCASSPTPGQGPYNEQFFGPGTRLTVL.

The rearrangement links TRBV5-1 to TRBJ2-7; D gene uncertain. The V gene's germline CDR1 is SGHRS and CDR2 YFSETQ. CDR3 size: 11 residues. Trimming removed 3 bases from V and 7 bases from J, with 8 bases in between. CDR3 amino acids: CASSSPGEQYF. The CDR3 DNA reads TGCGCCAGCAGCTCGCCGGGTGAGCAGTACTTC. Together with reference TRBV5-1 and TRBJ2-7, the CDR3 gives the full variable domain: KAGVTQTPRYLIKTRGQQVTLSCSPISGHRSVSWYQQTPGQGLQFLFEYFSETQRNKGNFPGRFSGRQFSNSRSEMNVSTLELGDSALYLCASSSPGEQYFGPGTRLTVT.

The J gene is TRBJ1-2, the V gene TRBV5-4; D possibly corresponds to TRBD1 (6 bases). Trimming pared 0 bases from V and 4 bases from J, leaving 13 bases between. The CDR3 is made up of 15 amino acids. Per germline, CDR1 SGHNT and CDR2 YYREEE (reference sequence). The CDR3 reads CASSLVGGRTYGYTF. The CDR3, as DNA: TGTGCCAGCAGCTTGGTGGGGGGGCGTACCTATGGCTACACCTTC.

This clone is a singleton in its sample. The CDR3 region has the DNA TGCGCCAGCAGCCAAGGCATAGGACAGACGAACACTGAAGCTTTCTTT. It specifies CASSQGIGQTNTEAFF. This chain links TRBV4-1 with TRBJ1-1; perhaps TRBD1 as D (6 bases). Trimming removed 1 base at V and 1 base at J, with 13 bases between. Germline values: CDR1 MGHRA, CDR2 YSYEKL. CDR3 length equals 16 residues.

About this clone itself: This specimen includes other DNA sequences encoding the same CDR3. This rearrangement joins TRBV30 to TRBJ2-7; no definite D call. Germline V gene data show CDR1 as GTSNPN and CDR2 as SVGIG (reference sequence). The CDR3 extends over 11 amino acids. The V and J ends lost 0 bases and 6 bases respectively, with 6 bases between them. The CDR3 DNA sequence: TGTGCCTGGAGTGTGGGTGGCGAGCAGTACTTC. Protein product: CAWSVGGEQYF.

The CDR3: CASSSLGVAVLYEQYF. CDR3 coding DNA: TGTGCCAGCAGCTCCTTGGGGGTAGCGGTCCTCTACGAGCAGTACTTC. The chain carries TRBV7-8 and TRBJ2-7; tentative D call: TRBD2 (6 bases). The CDR3 is 16 residues long. V was pared by 4 bases and J by 3 bases, with 19 bases between. The germline V gene encodes CDR1 SGHVS and CDR2 FQNEAQ.

The chain carries TRBV5-1 and TRBJ2-2; D unclear. The V gene lost 5 bases and the J gene lost 1 base, with 9 bases spanning the gap. The CDR3 spans 14 residues. Germline V lookup: CDR1 SGHRS, CDR2 YFSETQ. The DNA of the CDR3 is TGCGCCAGCAGTTCCGACGGGAACACCGGGGAGCTGTTTTTT. Translating it yields CASSSDGNTGELFF.

The chain is built from TRBV28 and TRBJ2-1, with TRBD2 matching over 8 bases. Germline CDR1 reads MDHEN; CDR2 reads SYDVKM. The CDR3 consists of 16 residues. The V and J ends lost 5 bases and 12 bases, in that order; junction bases with no gene match: 18. The CDR3 reads CASSPPGLASGGGQFF. DNA of the CDR3: TGTGCCAGCAGTCCCCCCGGACTAGCCTCCGGGGGAGGGCAGTTCTTC.

The J gene is TRBJ2-4, the V gene TRBV2, with unresolved D. V shed 1 base and J shed 8 bases, with 9 bases lying between them. Germline CDR1 and CDR2: SNHLY and FYNNEI. The CDR3 loop spans 13 amino acids. As DNA, the CDR3 is TGTGCCAGCAGTGAAGTATTTGGAGACATTCAGTACTTC. Translated, it gives CASSEVFGDIQYF.

The rearrangement links TRBV27 to TRBJ2-7; D perhaps matches TRBD2 (6 bases). CDR1 is MNHEY and CDR2 is SMNVEV in the germline V gene (reference sequence). The V and J ends lost 2 bases and 10 bases respectively, with 18 bases between them. CDR3 length equals 14 residues. CDR3 sequence: CASSLTSSARIQYF. The CDR3 DNA reads TGTGCCAGCAGTTTAACGTCTAGCGCCCGAATCCAGTACTTC.

The rearrangement joins TRBV27 to TRBJ1-5; the D gene is possibly TRBD1 (6 bases). CDR1 and CDR2 (germline): MNHEY, SMNVEV (reference sequence). This CDR3 comprises 15 residues. V was shortened by 5 bases and J by 5 bases, with 16 bases between the two germline ends. The CDR3 loop is CASSHTGMGDQPQHF. The CDR3 coding sequence is TGTGCCAGCAGTCACACAGGGATGGGGGATCAGCCCCAGCATTTT.

The V gene is TRBV29-1, the J gene TRBJ2-2; possibly TRBD2 for D (6 bases). Trimming removed 4 bases at V and 5 bases at J, with 14 bases between. Germline V gene sequence: CDR1 SQVTM, CDR2 ANQGSEA. The CDR3 has 14 residues. CDR3 sequence reads: CSVVGGGRTGELFF. In DNA form, the CDR3 reads TGCAGCGTTGTCGGGGGAGGACGGACCGGGGAGCTGTTTTTT.

This clone was counted a single time. J is TRBJ1-2 and V is TRBV5-4, with 7 bases fitting TRBD1. Per the germline V gene, CDR1 is SGHNT and CDR2 is YYREEE (reference sequence). Trimming at V came to 0 bases and at J to 5 bases, leaving 4 bases not matched to a gene. The CDR3 sequence is 14 residues long. CDR3 coding DNA: TGTGCCAGCAGCTTGGCCGGGACAGAGTATGGCTACACCTTC. It is translated as CASSLAGTEYGYTF.

The chain uses TRBV28 and TRBJ2-7; D ambiguous. CDR1 and CDR2 (germline): MDHEN, SYDVKM. The ends were cut back, 3 bases at V and 5 bases at J, with 17 bases in the middle. The CDR3 has 15 amino acids. The CDR3 reads CASSFVFSRKHEQYF. The DNA of the CDR3 is TGTGCCAGCAGTTTCGTTTTTTCGAGAAAACACGAGCAGTACTTC. Using reference TRBV28 and TRBJ2-7 for the parts outside the CDR3, the full variable domain is DVKVTQSSRYLVKRTGEKVFLECVQDMDHENMFWYRQDPGLGLRLIYFSYDVKMKEKGDIPEGYSVSREKKERFSLILESASTNQTSMYLCASSFVFSRKHEQYFGPGTRLTVT.

The rearrangement links TRBV7-9 to TRBJ1-5, with D possibly being TRBD1 (5 bases). Germline loops: CDR1 SEHNR, CDR2 FQNEAQ (reference sequence). This CDR3 has 15 amino acids. The V gene lost 0 bases and the J gene lost 1 base, with 7 bases spanning the gap. DNA for the CDR3: TGTGCCAGCAGCTTAGCTGGGGACAGCAATCAGCCCCAGCATTTT. This codes for CASSLAGDSNQPQHF. The full variable domain, in which reference TRBV7-9 and TRBJ1-5 provide the parts outside the CDR3, is DTGVSQNPRHKITKRGQNVTFRCDPISEHNRLYWYRQTLGQGPEFLTYFQNEAQLEKSRLLSDRFSAERPKGSFSTLEIQRTEQGDSAMYLCASSLAGDSNQPQHFGDGTRLSIL.

The rearrangement uses TRBV7-3 and TRBJ2-7; D may be TRBD1 (6 bases). With 4 bases removed from V and 2 bases from J, the gap between germline ends came to 12 bases. CDR1 and CDR2 from the germline V gene are SGHTA and FQGTGA. CDR3 length: 14 amino acids. CDR3 in amino acids: CASSSTRDTYEQYF. CDR3 bases: TGTGCCAGCAGCTCCACTCGGGACACCTACGAGCAGTACTTC.

This chain uses TRBV7-9 with TRBJ1-4; D gene uncertain. Trimming took off 5 bases at V and 3 bases at J, with 13 bases between the two ends. CDR1 is SEHNR, CDR2 FQNEAQ, per germline (reference sequence). CDR3 length: 15 amino acids. This CDR3 reads CASSIPVGPNEKLFF. In DNA form, the CDR3 reads TGTGCCAGCAGCATTCCCGTTGGGCCTAATGAAAAACTGTTTTTT.

The CDR3 here is CASSTTGTGVGEQYF. The CDR3 nucleotides read TGTGCCAGTAGTACCACCGGGACAGGGGTAGGGGAGCAGTACTTC. The V call is TRBV19, the J call TRBJ2-7; 10 bases fit TRBD1. V shed 4 bases, J shed 7 bases, and the junction held 10 bases outside the gene matches. Germline CDR1 LNHDA, CDR2 SQIVND (reference sequence). The CDR3 totals 15 residues. Using reference TRBV19 and TRBJ2-7 for the parts outside the CDR3, the full variable domain is DGGITQSPKYLFRKEGQNVTLSCEQNLNHDAMYWYRQDPGQGLRLIYYSQIVNDFQKGDIAEGYSVSREKKESFPLTVTSAQKNPTAFYLCASSTTGTGVGEQYFGPGTRLTVT.

The J gene is TRBJ2-7, the V gene TRBV5-6; 10 nucleotides line up with TRBD1. Germline V gene data show CDR1 as SGHDT and CDR2 as YYEEEE. The CDR3 is made up of 15 amino acids. After removal of 5 bases from V and 6 bases from J, the junction contained 11 bases not matched to a gene. CDR3 sequence reads: CASRDQRDRGPEQYF. The CDR3 DNA follows: TGTGCCAGCAGAGACCAGCGGGACAGGGGCCCCGAGCAGTACTTC.

Only one count was recorded for this clone. The chain joins TRBV5-4 to TRBJ1-1; D is unclear. The CDR3 contains 14 residues. Germline-derived CDR1 and CDR2 are SGHNT and YYREEE (reference sequence). With 1 base removed from V and 2 bases from J, the gap between germline ends came to 9 bases. CDR3 DNA: TGTGCCAGCAGCTTGCCGGGAGAAAACACTGAAGCTTTCTTT. Its protein is CASSLPGENTEAFF.